This entry is about one T cell receptor beta chain. V lost 5 bases, J lost 12 bases, and 4 bases stayed unmatched. The CDR3 has 12 amino acids. Germline V CDR1 and CDR2: SGHAT, FQNNGV. Study processing details: Estimation of nucleated cell counts relied on the amplification of reference gene primers. Clones were read by immunoSEQ multiplex PCR, and TCRdb kept only the in-frame ones, dropping some. V, J and clone size derive from that table, while D and trimming were established from the DNA sequence. The data show 100,000 to 150,000 clones, with about 86% seen just once and more than 5% held by the top ten. This specimen belongs to a study of blood T cell repertoires in COVID-19. About the research overall: Acute and convalescent COVID-19 specimens originated in the United States, Italy and Spain.

The chain has TRBV11-2 and TRBJ1-6; 7 nucleotides align to TRBD1. This TCR came from a man at least 80 years old with active or convalescent COVID-19. Sample: peripheral blood. The CDR3 DNA is TGTGCCAGCAGCACGGGACAGAGACCCCTCCACTTT. It translates to CASSTGQRPLHF.